Below are 27 T cell receptor beta chains sequenced from a single sample in a study of beta chain features in type 1 diabetes. As every portion of the isolated RNA was reverse transcribed, the sequencing read expressed TCRB transcripts. Repertoires were generated with immunoSEQ multiplex PCR, while TCRdb's copy carries only in-frame clones and drops some. The sample holds 300,000 to 350,000 clones; 7.5% to 9% are singletons and the top ten take less than 0.5%. Sample: central memory CD4+ T cells from blood. These receptors all come from a woman between 18 and 29 years old in good health.

The chain has TRBV6-1 and TRBJ2-1; the D gene is possibly TRBD1 (6 bases). CDR1 and CDR2 from the germline V gene are MNHNS and SASEGT. V lost 7 bases and J lost 8, with 18 bases in between. The CDR3 covers 14 residues. The CDR3 protein is CASIPAPRGHEQFF. CDR3 DNA sequence: TGTGCCAGCATCCCCGCCCCCAGGGGCCATGAGCAGTTCTTC.

This clone was detected a few times. This chain joins TRBV28 and TRBJ1-5, with a weak D call TRBD1 (5 bases). This CDR3 comprises 16 residues. Germline V gives CDR1 MDHEN, CDR2 SYDVKM. V lost 6 bases to trimming and J lost 3 bases, with 18 bases between them. This chain's CDR3 is CASSQVMGVHNQPQHF. CDR3 coding DNA: TGTGCCAGCAGCCAGGTTATGGGGGTCCACAATCAGCCCCAGCATTTT.

This clone has only a few counts. The chain carries TRBV2 and TRBJ2-1, with TRBD2 matching over 8 bases. Germline trimming cut 4 bases from V and 9 bases from J; bases unmatched to any gene: 8. The CDR3 consists of 14 residues. Germline V gives CDR1 SNHLY, CDR2 FYNNEI. The chain's CDR3 is CASSGGLGRGEQFF. For the CDR3, the DNA is TGTGCCAGCAGTGGGGGACTAGGACGGGGTGAGCAGTTCTTC.

Details on this clone: Sequence at one end of the junction differs from germline and may be a read error. This chain links TRBV28 with TRBJ2-7; 9 bases are a match to TRBD1. The CDR3 sequence is 12 residues long. Germline V gene sequence: CDR1 MDHEN, CDR2 SYDVKM. CDR3 DNA sequence: TGTGCCAGCAGTCCCCTTGGACAGGGGAAACACTTC. Amino acids: CASSPLGQGKHF.

This clone occurred many times. The J gene is TRBJ2-1, the V gene TRBV7-2; possibly TRBD2 for D (6 bases). CDR3 length equals 16 residues. V lost 2 bases and J 4 bases, leaving 15 bases between the germline ends. The V gene's germline CDR1 is SGHTA and CDR2 FQGNSA. The CDR3 nucleotides read TGTGCCAGCAGCTTACTCTCGGGAGCGAGATACAATGAGCAGTTCTTC. It translates to CASSLLSGARYNEQFF.

This clone was recorded at least ten times. Other DNA sequences in the same sample also yield this CDR3. This chain uses TRBV28 with TRBJ2-7; tentatively, D is TRBD1 (6 bases). The CDR3 is 12 amino acids. V lost 6 bases to trimming and J lost 2 bases, with 8 bases between them. Germline CDR1 and CDR2: MDHEN and SYDVKM. The CDR3 nucleotides are TGTGCCAGCAGAACAGGGACCTACGAGCAGTACTTC. Its translation is CASRTGTYEQYF.

V usage is TRBV2 and J usage is TRBJ1-2; D remains unclear. V lost 8 bases and J 6 bases, leaving 16 bases between the germline ends. Germline CDR1 SNHLY, CDR2 FYNNEI. The CDR3 spans 13 residues. CDR3 DNA: TGTGCCAGCGCAACCGGGAGGTCGAATGGCTACACCTTC. Translating it yields CASATGRSNGYTF.

V gene TRBV2 combines with J gene TRBJ2-7; D ambiguous. Looked up from germline, CDR1 is SNHLY and CDR2 is FYNNEI. The CDR3 consists of 10 residues. V was pared by 6 bases and J by 4 bases, with 4 bases between. The CDR3 reads CASSLYEQYF. For the CDR3, the DNA is TGTGCCAGCAGCCTTTACGAGCAGTACTTC.

The rearrangement links TRBV9 to TRBJ2-5, with TRBD1 matching over 10 bases. This CDR3 has 16 amino acids. The V segment lost 2 bases and the J segment 5 bases; nucleotides outside the gene matches: 9. CDR1 and CDR2 (germline): SGDLS, YYNGEE. CDR3 sequence (DNA): TGTGCCAGCAGCGTTGGTGACAGGGGGCGCGGGGAGACCCAGTACTTC. Translation: CASSVGDRGRGETQYF. Drawing the rest from reference TRBV9 and TRBJ2-5, the complete variable domain is DSGVTQTPKHLITATGQRVTLRCSPRSGDLSVYWYQQSLDQGLQFLIQYYNGEERAKGNILERFSAQQFPDLHSELNLSSLELGDSALYFCASSVGDRGRGETQYFGPGTRLLVL.

The chain joins TRBV11-2 to TRBJ2-7; D tentatively reads TRBD1 or TRBD2 (5 bases each). V dropped 5 bases and J dropped 4 bases, with 12 bases sitting between them. Germline V gene lookup returns CDR1 SGHAT and CDR2 FQNNGV. This CDR3 is 13 amino acids long. The CDR3 DNA is TGTGCCAGCAGCCTCGGGACGGATTACGAGCAGTACTTC. Protein sequence: CASSLGTDYEQYF.

This clone showed up just a few times. This chain links TRBV19 with TRBJ2-6; D remains unclear. CDR3 length: 14 amino acids. The V end lost 4 bases, the J end lost 0 bases, and 4 bases lay between the germline ends. Germline CDR1 is LNHDA and CDR2 is SQIVND (reference sequence). The CDR3 nucleotides read TGTGCCAGTAGTACATTCTCTGGGGCCAACGTCCTGACTTTC. It encodes CASSTFSGANVLTF.

This chain connects TRBV5-4 to TRBJ2-2; 13 positions match TRBD2. With V trimmed by 3 bases and J by 6 bases, 5 bases remained unmatched. The CDR3 is made up of 16 amino acids. The germline V gene has CDR1 SGHNT and CDR2 YYREEE (reference sequence). The CDR3 reads CASSSRTSGSSGELFF. CDR3 nucleotide sequence: TGTGCCAGCAGCTCCCGGACTAGCGGGAGCTCCGGGGAGCTGTTTTTT.

The chain combines TRBV6-1 with TRBJ2-1; 11 bases align to TRBD2. The germline gives CDR1 MNHNS, CDR2 SASEGT. Trimming removed 6 bases from V and 4 bases from J; junction bases left unmatched: 5. CDR3 length: 15 amino acids. The DNA for the CDR3 is TGTGCCAGCAGAGCAGGGACTAGCGGATACAATGAGCAGTTCTTC. Encoded protein: CASRAGTSGYNEQFF.

The chain combines TRBV18 with TRBJ1-3, with D uncertain. V lost 2 bases and J lost 0, with 11 bases in between. Germline V gives CDR1 KGHSH, CDR2 LQKENI. The CDR3 has 16 residues. CDR3 DNA: TGTGCCAGCTCACCAAGGGCAGCCGGCTCTGGAAACACCATATATTTT. Translation gives CASSPRAAGSGNTIYF.

There are a few counts of this clone. This may be a read error: a much more frequent sequence differs by one nucleotide. The chain uses TRBV27 and TRBJ2-3, with D unresolved. The V gene lost 5 bases and the J gene lost 2 bases, with 5 bases spanning the gap. The germline V gene has CDR1 MNHEY and CDR2 SMNVEV (reference sequence). CDR3 length: 12 residues. Here the CDR3 reads CASSQNTDTQYF. CDR3 DNA: TGTGCCAGCAGTCAAAACACAGATACGCAGTATTTT.

The chain combines TRBV18 with TRBJ2-3, with 7 positions matching TRBD2. This CDR3 has 17 residues. Germline CDR1 and CDR2: KGHSH and LQKENI. J was trimmed by 1 base and V by 2 bases; bases with no gene match: 9. CDR3 residues: CASSPSRTSTRTDTQYF. The CDR3 DNA follows: TGTGCCAGCTCACCATCAAGGACTAGTACCCGCACAGATACGCAGTATTTT.

The chain has TRBV5-1 and TRBJ2-7; possible D gene TRBD2, 6 bases. Trimming stripped 5 bases from V and 4 bases from J, with 22 bases between. The germline CDR1 and CDR2 sequences are SGHRS and YFSETQ. This CDR3 has 16 residues. CDR3 coding DNA: TGCGCCAGCAGTCCTGATGGCCGGGAGAGCAGTTACGAGCAGTACTTC. It encodes CASSPDGRESSYEQYF.

The chain has TRBV11-2 and TRBJ1-2, with 8 bases matching TRBD1. From germline, CDR1 is SGHAT and CDR2 FQNNGV. The trim removed 5 bases at V and 5 bases at J, leaving 13 bases unmatched. The CDR3 loop spans 16 amino acids. The CDR3 bases are TGTGCCAGCAGCATGGACGCAGGGGGCGGGAGGTATGGCTACACCTTC. Its translation: CASSMDAGGGRYGYTF. The whole variable domain, filled in from reference TRBV11-2 and TRBJ1-2, reads EAGVAQSPRYKIIEKRQSVAFWCNPISGHATLYWYQQILGQGPKLLIQFQNNGVVDDSQLPKDRFSAERLKGVDSTLKIQPAKLEDSAVYLCASSMDAGGGRYGYTFGSGTRLTVV.

The chain employs TRBV11-3 and TRBJ2-3, with D possibly called TRBD1 or TRBD2 (5 bases each). V was cut by 1 base and J by 1 base, with 6 bases left in between. Germline V gene sequence: CDR1 SGHNT, CDR2 YENEEA. CDR3 length equals 14 residues. CDR3 DNA: TGTGCCAGCAGCTTAGCGGGACGCACAGATACGCAGTATTTT. It encodes CASSLAGRTDTQYF.

The V gene is TRBV6-5, the J gene TRBJ2-3; no reliable D call. Germline V gene data show CDR1 as MNHEY and CDR2 as SVGAGI. V was trimmed by 5 bases and J by 4 bases, leaving 13 bases between them. The CDR3 runs to 14 residues. The CDR3 reads CASSQPGGADTQYF. The CDR3 bases are TGTGCCAGCAGTCAACCTGGCGGAGCAGATACGCAGTATTTT.

This clone was seen a handful of times. The chain combines TRBV11-2 with TRBJ2-1; no clear D gene. The V and J ends lost 7 bases and 4 bases respectively, with 11 bases between them. Germline V gene data show CDR1 as SGHAT and CDR2 as FQNNGV. The CDR3 consists of 13 residues. Here the CDR3 reads CASTSGPYNEQFF. For the CDR3, the DNA is TGTGCCAGCACCTCGGGCCCTTACAATGAGCAGTTCTTC.

This clone appeared many times. V gene TRBV4-2 combines with J gene TRBJ2-1, with D perhaps assigned TRBD1 or TRBD2 (6 bases each). The V end lost 0 bases, the J end lost 4 bases, and 13 bases lay between the germline ends. CDR3 size: 16 residues. Germline V gene lookup returns CDR1 LGHNA and CDR2 YNFKEQ. The CDR3 loop is CASSQDPGAPYNEQFF. The CDR3 DNA reads as TGTGCCAGCAGCCAAGATCCGGGGGCGCCTTACAATGAGCAGTTCTTC.

This chain uses TRBV7-2 with TRBJ2-3; no reliable D call. Trimming left V 3 bases short and J 2 bases short, with 12 bases between. Looked up from germline, CDR1 is SGHTA and CDR2 is FQGNSA. The CDR3 runs 15 residues. CDR3 protein: CASSLSLGHTDTQYF. The CDR3 nucleotides are TGTGCCAGCAGCTTGTCCCTTGGGCACACAGATACGCAGTATTTT. The full variable domain, its missing parts supplied by reference TRBV7-2 and TRBJ2-3, is GAGVSQSPSNKVTEKGKDVELRCDPISGHTALYWYRQSLGQGLEFLIYFQGNSAPDKSGLPSDRFSAERTGGSVSTLTIQRTQQEDSAVYLCASSLSLGHTDTQYFGPGTRLTVL.

The sample holds a few counts of this clone. The chain employs TRBV27 and TRBJ1-3, with D perhaps TRBD1 (5 bases). CDR1 MNHEY and CDR2 SMNVEV come from the germline V gene (reference sequence). This CDR3 comprises 15 residues. V was cut by 6 bases and J by 0 bases, with 12 bases left in between. The CDR3 DNA is TGTGCCAGCAGACTCGGGGGGGACTCTGGAAACACCATATATTTT. It specifies CASRLGGDSGNTIYF.

This clone was found a few times. This rearrangement joins TRBV6-1 to TRBJ2-7, with 8 bases aligning to TRBD2. The CDR3 contains 16 residues. V lost 0 bases and J lost 4; bases outside the gene matches: 8. The germline CDR1 and CDR2 sequences are MNHNS and SASEGT. This CDR3 reads CASSEAMSGGLYEQYF. In nucleotides, the CDR3 is TGTGCCAGCAGTGAAGCGATGTCGGGAGGGCTTTACGAGCAGTACTTC.

This clone showed up many times. The rearrangement links TRBV11-1 to TRBJ2-7; perhaps TRBD1 as D (5 bases). Germline V gene sequence: CDR1 SGHAT, CDR2 FQDESV (reference sequence). V was clipped by 4 bases and J by 6 bases, with 16 bases between them. This CDR3 is 14 amino acids long. CDR3: CASSSDVRAGEQYF. The CDR3 DNA follows: TGTGCCAGCAGCTCTGATGTCAGGGCAGGCGAGCAGTACTTC.

J is TRBJ1-5 and V is TRBV15; D is perhaps TRBD1 (6 bases). Germline assignment: CDR1 LNHNV and CDR2 YYDKDF (reference sequence). The ends were cut back, 8 bases at V and 2 bases at J, with 16 bases in the middle. This CDR3 spans 15 amino acids. CDR3 sequence: CATGRQVDRNQPQHF. The CDR3 DNA is TGTGCCACCGGGAGACAGGTGGATCGCAATCAGCCCCAGCATTTT.